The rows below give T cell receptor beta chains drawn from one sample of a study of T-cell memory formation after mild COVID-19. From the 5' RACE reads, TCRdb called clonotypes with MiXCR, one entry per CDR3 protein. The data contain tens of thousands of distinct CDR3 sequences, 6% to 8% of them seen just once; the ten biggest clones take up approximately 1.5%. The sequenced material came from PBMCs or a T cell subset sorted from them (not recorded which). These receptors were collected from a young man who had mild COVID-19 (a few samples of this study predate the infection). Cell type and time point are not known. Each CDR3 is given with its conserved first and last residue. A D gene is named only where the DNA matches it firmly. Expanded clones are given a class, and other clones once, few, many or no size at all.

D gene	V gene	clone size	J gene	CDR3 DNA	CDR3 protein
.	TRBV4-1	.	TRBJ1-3	TGCGCCAGCAGCCAAATGGGGCGGGGACACACCATATATTTT	CASSQMGRGHTIYF
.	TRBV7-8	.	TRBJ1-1	TGTGCCAGCAGCTTAGGGGGAGAAGGGATGAACACTGAAGCTTTCTTT	CASSLGGEGMNTEAFF
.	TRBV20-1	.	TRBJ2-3	TGCAGTGCCCCCACCCCCTCGGGTTCCACAGATACGCAGTATTTT	CSAPTPSGSTDTQYF
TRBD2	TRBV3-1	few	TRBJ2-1	TGTGCCAGCAGCCAAGGACTAGCGGGGTTGAGCAATGAGCAGTTCTTC	CASSQGLAGLSNEQFF
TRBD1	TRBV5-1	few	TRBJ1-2	TGCGCCAGCAGCACCGGGACAGGGTGGGGAAACTATGGCTACACCTTC	CASSTGTGWGNYGYTF
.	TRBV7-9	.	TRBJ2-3	TGTGCCAGCAGCTTAGGCAGGGCCCCAGATACGCAGTATTTT	CASSLGRAPDTQYF
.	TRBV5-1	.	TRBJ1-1	TGCGCCAGCAGCTTACAGGGAATTGGTGACACTGAAGCTTTCTTT	CASSLQGIGDTEAFF
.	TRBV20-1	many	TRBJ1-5	TGCAGTGCCACACAGGCCGAAGGCAATCAGCCCCAGCATTTT	CSATQAEGNQPQHF
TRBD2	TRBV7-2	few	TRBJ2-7	TGTGCCAGCAGTGGGACTAGCGGGAGCTCCTACGAGCAGTACTTC	CASSGTSGSSYEQYF
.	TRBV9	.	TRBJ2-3	TGTGCCAGCAGCCCGTGGCCCGATACGCAGTATTTT	CASSPWPDTQYF
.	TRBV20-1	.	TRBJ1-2	TGCAGTGCTATAGGAGCAACTCTCGGCGGCTACACCTTC	CSAIGATLGGYTF
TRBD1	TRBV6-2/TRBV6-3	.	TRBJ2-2	TGTGCCAGCACCAGGGGGTTCACCGGGGAGCTGTTTTTT	CASTRGFTGELFF
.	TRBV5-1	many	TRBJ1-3	TGCGCCAGCAGCCAGGACTCCGCTGGAAACACCATATATTTT	CASSQDSAGNTIYF
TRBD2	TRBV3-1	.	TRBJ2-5	TGTGCCAGCAGCCAAAACTTAGCGGGGTCCGGGGCCCAGTACTTC	CASSQNLAGSGAQYF
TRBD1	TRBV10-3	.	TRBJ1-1	TGTGCCATCACTCCGGACAGGGACACTGAAGCTTTCTTT	CAITPDRDTEAFF
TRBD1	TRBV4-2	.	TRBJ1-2	TGTGCCAGCAGCCCCTGGGGCGGACAGGCCATAGGCTACACCTTC	CASSPWGGQAIGYTF
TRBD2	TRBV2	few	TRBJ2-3	TGTGCCAGCAGTGGGACTAGCGGACCTACAGATACGCAGTATTTT	CASSGTSGPTDTQYF
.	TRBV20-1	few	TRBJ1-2	TGCAGTGCTGATGAGGGGCGCGACTATGGCTACACCTTC	CSADEGRDYGYTF
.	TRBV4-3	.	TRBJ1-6	TGCGCCAGCAGCCAAGAAAGGCAGGGGCCATTCTATAATTCACCCCTCCACTTT	CASSQERQGPFYNSPLHF
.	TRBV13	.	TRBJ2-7	TGTGCCAGTATGGCCACCGAGGGTAGAACCTACGAGCAGTACTTC	CASMATEGRTYEQYF
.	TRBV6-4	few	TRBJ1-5	TGTGCCAGCTCCATTCGGGAAAATCAGCCCCAGCATTTT	CASSIRENQPQHF
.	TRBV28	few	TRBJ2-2	TGTGCCAGCAGTACTCCCACCGGGGAGCTGTTTTTT	CASSTPTGELFF
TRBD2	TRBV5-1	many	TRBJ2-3	TGCGCCAGCAGCTTGGGGGCTAGCGGGGTCACAGATACGCAGTATTTT	CASSLGASGVTDTQYF
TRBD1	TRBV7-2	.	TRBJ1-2	TGTGCCAGCAGCTTAGAGTGGGACAGGGCTAACTATGGCTACACCTTC	CASSLEWDRANYGYTF
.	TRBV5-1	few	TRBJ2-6	TGCGCCAGCAGCTTGAACGGGGCTGGGGCCAACGTCCTGACTTTC	CASSLNGAGANVLTF
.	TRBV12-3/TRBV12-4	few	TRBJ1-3	TGTGCCAGCAGGCCGTCTAGGAACACCATATATTTT	CASRPSRNTIYF
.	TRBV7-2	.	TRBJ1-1	TGTGCCAGCAGCTTAGCGCTGAACACTGAAGCTTTCTTT	CASSLALNTEAFF
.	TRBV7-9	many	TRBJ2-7	TGTGCCAGCAGCCCGACACAAACCTACGAGCAGTACTTC	CASSPTQTYEQYF
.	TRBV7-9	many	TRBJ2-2	TGTGCCAGCAGCCCTCCACAGAGAAGGGAGCTGTTTTTT	CASSPPQRRELFF
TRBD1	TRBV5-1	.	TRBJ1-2	TGCGCCAGCACGACAGGGGGCGGATATGGCTACACCTTC	CASTTGGGYGYTF